The 26 T cell receptor beta chains below come from one sample, sequenced in a study of OX40 agonist ivuxolimab in advanced cancers. This table comes from immunoSEQ multiplex PCR, and its TCRdb copy is limited to in-frame clones, with some not included. The table lists some 28,000 clones, more than 75% of them singletons. Sample: CD4+ or CD8+ T cells sorted from blood, taken in a trial of the OX40 agonist ivuxolimab. These receptors were taken from an adult with an advanced solid tumor such as melanoma, head and neck, liver or kidney cancer.

The rearrangement joins TRBV11-3 to TRBJ2-3, with TRBD1 as a possible D gene (6 bases). This CDR3 has 14 residues. Per the germline V gene, CDR1 is SGHNT and CDR2 is YENEEA. Trimming left V 2 bases short and J 4 bases short, with 10 bases between. The CDR3, as DNA: TGTGCCAGCAGCTTAATACAGGGCGCAGATACGCAGTATTTT. Residues: CASSLIQGADTQYF.

V is TRBV28 and J is TRBJ2-2; 8 bases align to TRBD2. The germline V gene encodes CDR1 MDHEN and CDR2 SYDVKM. Unmatched junction bases numbered 6, after V lost 6 bases and J lost 6 bases. This CDR3 is built from 14 residues. CDR3 amino acids: CASRDPGGPGELFF. The DNA of the CDR3 is TGTGCCAGCAGGGACCCGGGGGGGCCCGGGGAGCTGTTTTTT.

The V gene is TRBV6-5, the J gene TRBJ2-7; maybe TRBD1 (5 bases). There are 13 residues in the CDR3. CDR1 is MNHEY, CDR2 SVGAGI, per germline. Trimming stripped 2 bases from V and 6 bases from J, with 11 bases between. CDR3 residues: CASSYRGGGEQYF. CDR3 DNA sequence: TGTGCCAGCAGTTACAGGGGCGGTGGCGAGCAGTACTTC.

This chain uses TRBV15 with TRBJ1-2; no definite D call. Trimming shortened V by 6 bases and J by 4 bases, and 15 bases separated the two germline ends. Germline CDR1 is LNHNV and CDR2 is YYDKDF (reference sequence). CDR3 size: 14 residues. CDR3 protein: CATRVGGDPYGYTF. CDR3 DNA sequence: TGTGCCACCAGGGTTGGTGGGGATCCCTATGGCTACACCTTC.

Comments on this clone: An end of the junction differs from the germline gene, which may be a read error. This CDR3 is also generated by other DNA sequences in the sample. The chain combines TRBV10-1 with TRBJ1-2; D is uncertain. The CDR3 has 13 residues. CDR1 is WNHNN and CDR2 is SYGVQD in the germline V gene (reference sequence). The CDR3 protein is CASSDNLYYGYTF. CDR3 nucleotides: TGCGCCAGTAGTGATAACTTATACTATGGCTACACCTTC.

V usage is TRBV6-1 and J usage is TRBJ2-5; D not resolved. The CDR3 is 11 amino acids. From germline, CDR1 is MNHNS and CDR2 SASEGT. V gave up 7 bases and J gave up 1 base, with 4 bases separating them. CDR3 DNA sequence: TGTGCCAGCACCTCCCAAGAGACCCAGTACTTC. It encodes CASTSQETQYF.

This chain connects TRBV11-2 to TRBJ2-5, with TRBD1 matching over 7 bases. The germline V gene has CDR1 SGHAT and CDR2 FQNNGV. J was trimmed by 2 bases and V by 4 bases; bases with no gene match: 10. The CDR3 is 16 amino acids. CDR3 in amino acids: CASSSLGQEIQETQYF. The CDR3 DNA is TGTGCCAGCAGCTCTCTAGGACAGGAGATACAAGAGACCCAGTACTTC. Looking up the rest from reference TRBV11-2 and TRBJ2-5 gives the full variable domain: EAGVAQSPRYKIIEKRQSVAFWCNPISGHATLYWYQQILGQGPKLLIQFQNNGVVDDSQLPKDRFSAERLKGVDSTLKIQPAKLEDSAVYLCASSSLGQEIQETQYFGPGTRLLVL.

Only one count was recorded for this clone. The rearrangement links TRBV6-1 to TRBJ1-2; 7 positions match TRBD1. Per germline, CDR1 MNHNS and CDR2 SASEGT. CDR3 length: 13 residues. Germline trimming cut 4 bases from V and 8 bases from J; bases unmatched to any gene: 7. The CDR3 region has the DNA TGTGCCAGCAGTGGTGAGGGGGCGCGGGGCTACACCTTC. Encoded protein: CASSGEGARGYTF.

This chain links TRBV6-4 with TRBJ2-3, with unresolved D. With 0 bases removed from V and 6 bases from J, the gap between germline ends came to 10 bases. The germline CDR1 and CDR2 sequences are MRHNA and SNTAGT. The CDR3 contains 14 residues. CDR3 bases: TGTGCCAGCAGTGACTCGGCTTCGTCGGATACGCAGTATTTT. This codes for CASSDSASSDTQYF.

The chain employs TRBV6-1 and TRBJ2-3; tentatively, D is TRBD2 (5 bases). The germline gives CDR1 MNHNS, CDR2 SASEGT. There are 16 residues in the CDR3. The germline V and J ends were trimmed by 3 bases and 0 bases, with 13 bases remaining between them. The CDR3 region has the DNA TGTGCCAGCAGTGAGAGGGTTTCCTTAAGCACAGATACGCAGTATTTT. Translation: CASSERVSLSTDTQYF.

This clone was observed a single time. This chain uses TRBV19 with TRBJ2-7; 11 bases map to TRBD2. CDR1 and CDR2 (germline): LNHDA, SQIVND (reference sequence). Trimming cost V 5 bases and J 3 bases; bases outside gene matches: 9. The length of the CDR3 is 16 residues. The CDR3: CASSPLGTSGIYEQYF. CDR3 sequence (DNA): TGTGCCAGTAGTCCTCTCGGGACTAGCGGCATCTACGAGCAGTACTTC. The entire variable domain, with the rest obtained from reference TRBV19 and TRBJ2-7, is as follows: DGGITQSPKYLFRKEGQNVTLSCEQNLNHDAMYWYRQDPGQGLRLIYYSQIVNDFQKGDIAEGYSVSREKKESFPLTVTSAQKNPTAFYLCASSPLGTSGIYEQYFGPGTRLTVT.

This chain joins TRBV19 and TRBJ1-1; TRBD1 might be the D (6 bases). Germline CDR1 LNHDA, CDR2 SQIVND (reference sequence). The CDR3 consists of 15 residues. Trimming removed 5 bases from V and 8 bases from J, with 21 bases in between. The CDR3 loop is CASSPYSGTRFEAFF. DNA of the CDR3: TGTGCCAGTAGTCCTTACTCCGGGACAAGATTCGAAGCTTTCTTT.

This clone was seen more than once but under ten times. V gene TRBV7-9 combines with J gene TRBJ1-6; D might be TRBD1 (5 bases). Germline-derived CDR1 and CDR2 are SEHNR and FQNEAQ (reference sequence). The CDR3 is made up of 17 amino acids. The ends were cut back, 4 bases at V and 10 bases at J, with 23 bases in the middle. The CDR3, as DNA: TGTGCCAGCAGCTCCCATGAGAATCAGGGCTGGAGATCACCCCTCCACTTT. It yields the protein CASSSHENQGWRSPLHF.

In its sample, this clone was seen once. This chain uses TRBV9 with TRBJ1-2; 8 positions match TRBD1. CDR1 is SGDLS, CDR2 YYNGEE, per germline. The CDR3 runs to 18 residues. V lost 4 bases to trimming and J lost 0 bases; unmatched junction nucleotides: 14. This chain's CDR3 is CASSLSYGQGPPNYGYTF. For the CDR3, the DNA is TGTGCCAGCAGCCTAAGCTATGGACAGGGCCCACCTAACTATGGCTACACCTTC. The complete variable domain, with remaining parts taken from reference TRBV9 and TRBJ1-2, reads DSGVTQTPKHLITATGQRVTLRCSPRSGDLSVYWYQQSLDQGLQFLIQYYNGEERAKGNILERFSAQQFPDLHSELNLSSLELGDSALYFCASSLSYGQGPPNYGYTFGSGTRLTVV.

This chain links TRBV29-1 with TRBJ2-3; 9 nucleotides align to TRBD1. This CDR3 has 14 residues. From germline, CDR1 is SQVTM and CDR2 ANQGSEA. V gave up 3 bases and J gave up 4 bases; unmatched junction bases: 5. The CDR3 sequence: CSVDPGQGPDTQYF. CDR3 nucleotides: TGCAGCGTTGACCCGGGACAGGGCCCAGATACGCAGTATTTT.

This rearrangement joins TRBV7-8 to TRBJ2-5; 9 bases align to TRBD1. The germline V gene has CDR1 SGHVS and CDR2 FQNEAQ. CDR3 length: 13 residues. Trimming at V came to 5 bases and at J to 3 bases, leaving 1 base not matched to a gene. In DNA, the CDR3 is TGTGCCAGCAGCAGACAGGGGGAAGAGACCCAGTACTTC. Its translation: CASSRQGEETQYF.

The rearrangement links TRBV19 to TRBJ1-1, with D unclear. This CDR3 is built from 16 residues. Germline values: CDR1 LNHDA, CDR2 SQIVND (reference sequence). Trimming left V 3 bases short and J 0 bases short, with 14 bases between. The CDR3 spells CASSILQRHMNTEAFF. CDR3 nucleotides: TGTGCCAGTAGTATTTTACAGCGACACATGAACACTGAAGCTTTCTTT. Filled out from reference TRBV19 and TRBJ1-1, the complete variable domain reads DGGITQSPKYLFRKEGQNVTLSCEQNLNHDAMYWYRQDPGQGLRLIYYSQIVNDFQKGDIAEGYSVSREKKESFPLTVTSAQKNPTAFYLCASSILQRHMNTEAFFGQGTRLTVV.

The chain recombines TRBV19 with TRBJ2-1; D might be TRBD2 (7 bases). CDR3 length equals 15 residues. V was pared by 3 bases and J by 7 bases, with 16 bases between. Looked up from germline, CDR1 is LNHDA and CDR2 is SQIVND (reference sequence). CDR3 bases: TGTGCCAGTAGTATTGTCCCGGGGGGCCCAAATGAGCAGTTCTTC. As protein: CASSIVPGGPNEQFF.

This rearrangement joins TRBV19 to TRBJ1-6; D perhaps matches TRBD1 (5 bases). V was trimmed by 3 bases and J by 6 bases, leaving 18 bases between them. The germline V gene has CDR1 LNHDA and CDR2 SQIVND (reference sequence). The CDR3 loop spans 17 amino acids. CDR3 sequence reads: CASSIVPHRQINSPLHF. CDR3 sequence (DNA): TGTGCCAGTAGTATCGTACCGCATCGACAGATTAATTCACCCCTCCACTTT.

This chain uses TRBV7-6 with TRBJ2-7; 11 bases are shared with TRBD1. From germline, CDR1 is SGHVS and CDR2 FNYEAQ. V was clipped by 0 bases and J by 3 bases; unmatched bases: 1. This CDR3 region has 15 residues. Here the CDR3 reads CASSLAGQGGYEQYF. Written as DNA, the CDR3 is TGTGCCAGCAGCTTAGCGGGACAGGGGGGCTACGAGCAGTACTTC.

This chain connects TRBV18 to TRBJ2-3, with 8 positions matching TRBD2. V dropped 4 bases and J dropped 0; count of bases not matched to a gene: 6. CDR3 size: 16 residues. Germline V CDR1 and CDR2: KGHSH, LQKENI. CDR3 sequence: CASSLLAVISTDTQYF. As DNA, the CDR3 is TGTGCCAGCTCACTACTAGCGGTTATCAGCACAGATACGCAGTATTTT. Supplemented by reference TRBV18 and TRBJ2-3, the full variable domain reads NAGVMQNPRHLVRRRGQEARLRCSPMKGHSHVYWYRQLPEEGLKFMVYLQKENIIDESGMPKERFSAEFPKEGPSILRIQQVVRGDSAAYFCASSLLAVISTDTQYFGPGTRLTVL.

Within the sample, this clone is medium-sized (0.01 to 0.1%). The chain is built from TRBV4-1 and TRBJ2-5; 8 nucleotides line up with TRBD2. Trimming took 0 bases from V and 4 from J; bases not matched to a gene: 7. CDR1 and CDR2 (germline): MGHRA, YSYEKL. This CDR3 spans 16 amino acids. CDR3 in amino acids: CASSQDGTSYGETQYF. For the CDR3, the DNA is TGCGCCAGCAGCCAAGATGGGACTAGTTATGGAGAGACCCAGTACTTC.

This chain uses TRBV2 with TRBJ1-2; D gene unclear. The CDR3 has 13 amino acids. Germline CDR1 reads SNHLY; CDR2 reads FYNNEI. V lost 4 bases and J lost 0, with 6 bases in between. The CDR3 nucleotides are TGTGCCAGCAGTGGACCTCCTAACTATGGCTACACCTTC. Translation gives CASSGPPNYGYTF.

This chain joins TRBV28 and TRBJ2-4; 7 bases align to TRBD1. Germline loops: CDR1 MDHEN, CDR2 SYDVKM. The length of the CDR3 is 15 residues. V lost 6 bases and J lost 1; bases outside the gene matches: 6. In DNA, the CDR3 is TGTGCCAGCAGCTACAGGGGAAGGGCCAAAAACATTCAGTACTTC. Translating it yields CASSYRGRAKNIQYF.

This clone appeared once. The chain is built from TRBV7-9 and TRBJ1-1, with D hard to call. Trimming removed 2 bases at V and 8 bases at J, with 9 bases between. The germline V gene encodes CDR1 SEHNR and CDR2 FQNEAQ (reference sequence). The CDR3 has 12 residues. In nucleotides, the CDR3 is TGTGCCAGCAGCTTATCCCTTAGGGAAGCTTTCTTT. As protein: CASSLSLREAFF.

The genes are TRBV7-9 and TRBJ1-1, with D unclear. Per the germline V gene, CDR1 is SEHNR and CDR2 is FQNEAQ (reference sequence). V gave up 3 bases and J gave up 6 bases, with 5 bases separating them. CDR3 length: 11 amino acids. The CDR3 DNA follows: TGTGCCAGCAGCTTGGCCCCTGAAGCTTTCTTT. This translates into CASSLAPEAFF.